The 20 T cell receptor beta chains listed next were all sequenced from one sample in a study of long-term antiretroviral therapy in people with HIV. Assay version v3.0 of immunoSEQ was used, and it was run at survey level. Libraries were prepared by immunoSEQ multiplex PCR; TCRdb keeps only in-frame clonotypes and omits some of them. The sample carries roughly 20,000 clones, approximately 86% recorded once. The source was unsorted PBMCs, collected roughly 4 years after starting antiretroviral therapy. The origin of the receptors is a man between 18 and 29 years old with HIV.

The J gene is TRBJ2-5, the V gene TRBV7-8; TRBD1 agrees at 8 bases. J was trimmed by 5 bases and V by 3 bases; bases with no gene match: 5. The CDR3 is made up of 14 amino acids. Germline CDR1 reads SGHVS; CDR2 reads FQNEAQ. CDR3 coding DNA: TGTGCCAGCAGCTTCGGACAGGGCGGGGAGACCCAGTACTTC. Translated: CASSFGQGGETQYF.

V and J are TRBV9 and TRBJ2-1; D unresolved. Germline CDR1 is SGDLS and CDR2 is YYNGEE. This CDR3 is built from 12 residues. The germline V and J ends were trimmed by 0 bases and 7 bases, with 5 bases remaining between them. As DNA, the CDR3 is TGTGCCAGCAGCGTAGCTGGGAATGAGCAGTTCTTC. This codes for CASSVAGNEQFF.

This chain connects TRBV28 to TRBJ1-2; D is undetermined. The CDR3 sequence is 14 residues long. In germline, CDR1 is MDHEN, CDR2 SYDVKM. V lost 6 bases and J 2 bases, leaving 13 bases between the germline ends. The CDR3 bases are TGTGCCAGCAGCCCCGAAGTGAGGAACTATGGCTACACCTTC. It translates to CASSPEVRNYGYTF.

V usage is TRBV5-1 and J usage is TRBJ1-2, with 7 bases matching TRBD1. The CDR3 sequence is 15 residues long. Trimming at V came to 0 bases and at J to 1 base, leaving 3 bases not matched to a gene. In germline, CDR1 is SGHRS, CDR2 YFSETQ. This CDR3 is CASSLGQGDNYGYTF. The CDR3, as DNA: TGCGCCAGCAGCTTGGGTCAGGGGGATAACTATGGCTACACCTTC.

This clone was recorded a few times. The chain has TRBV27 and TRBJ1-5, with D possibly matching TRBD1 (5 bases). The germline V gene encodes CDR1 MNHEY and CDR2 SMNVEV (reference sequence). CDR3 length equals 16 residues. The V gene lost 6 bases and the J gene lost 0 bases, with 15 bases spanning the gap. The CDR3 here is CASSPSPGGSNQPQHF. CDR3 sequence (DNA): TGTGCCAGCAGCCCCTCGCCGGGGGGTAGCAATCAGCCCCAGCATTTT.

CDR3 protein: CASNLQAGQGNSPLHF. The CDR3 DNA follows: TGTGCCAGCAACCTCCAGGCGGGACAGGGGAACTCACCCCTCCACTTT. The gene calls are TRBV28 and TRBJ1-6; 10 bases are a match to TRBD1. The germline gives CDR1 MDHEN, CDR2 SYDVKM. V gave up 7 bases and J gave up 10 bases; unmatched junction bases: 13. The CDR3 spans 16 residues. The full variable domain, with the rest looked up from reference TRBV28 and TRBJ1-6, is DVKVTQSSRYLVKRTGEKVFLECVQDMDHENMFWYRQDPGLGLRLIYFSYDVKMKEKGDIPEGYSVSREKKERFSLILESASTNQTSMYLCASNLQAGQGNSPLHFGNGTRLTVT.

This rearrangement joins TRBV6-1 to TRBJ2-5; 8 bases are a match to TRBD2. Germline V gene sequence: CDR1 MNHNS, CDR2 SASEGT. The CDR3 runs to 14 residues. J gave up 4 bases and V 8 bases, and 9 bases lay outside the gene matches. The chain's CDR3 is CASRGGPLGETQYF. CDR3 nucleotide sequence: TGTGCCAGCCGGGGGGGACCCTTGGGAGAGACCCAGTACTTC.

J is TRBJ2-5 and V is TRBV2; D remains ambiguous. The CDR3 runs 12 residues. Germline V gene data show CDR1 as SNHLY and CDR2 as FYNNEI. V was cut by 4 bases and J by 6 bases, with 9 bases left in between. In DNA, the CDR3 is TGTGCCAGCAGTGGGTCGGTTAAGACCCAGTACTTC. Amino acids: CASSGSVKTQYF.

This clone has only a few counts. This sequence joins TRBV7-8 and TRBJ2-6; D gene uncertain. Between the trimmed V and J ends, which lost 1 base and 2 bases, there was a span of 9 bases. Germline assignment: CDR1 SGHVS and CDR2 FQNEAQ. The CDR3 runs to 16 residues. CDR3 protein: CASSLDGLAGANVLTF. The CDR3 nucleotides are TGTGCCAGCAGCTTAGACGGCTTGGCTGGGGCCAACGTCCTGACTTTC.

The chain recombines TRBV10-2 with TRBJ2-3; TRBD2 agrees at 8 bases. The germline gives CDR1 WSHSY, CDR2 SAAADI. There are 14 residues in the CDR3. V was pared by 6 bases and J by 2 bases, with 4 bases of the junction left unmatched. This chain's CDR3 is CASRGLGFTDTQYF. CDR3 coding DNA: TGCGCCAGCAGGGGACTAGGGTTCACAGATACGCAGTATTTT.

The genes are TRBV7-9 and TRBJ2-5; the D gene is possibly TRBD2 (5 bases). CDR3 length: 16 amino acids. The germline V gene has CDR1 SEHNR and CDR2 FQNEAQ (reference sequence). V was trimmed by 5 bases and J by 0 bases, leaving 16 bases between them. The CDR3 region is CASSPRGWPNQETQYF. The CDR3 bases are TGTGCCAGCAGCCCCCGGGGTTGGCCGAACCAAGAGACCCAGTACTTC.

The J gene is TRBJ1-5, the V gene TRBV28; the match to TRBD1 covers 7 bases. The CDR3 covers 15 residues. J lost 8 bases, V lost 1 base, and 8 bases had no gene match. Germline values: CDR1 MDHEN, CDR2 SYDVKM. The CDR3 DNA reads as TGTGCCAGCAGTTTATCTAACAGGGGATTTGAGCCCCAGCATTTT. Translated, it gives CASSLSNRGFEPQHF.

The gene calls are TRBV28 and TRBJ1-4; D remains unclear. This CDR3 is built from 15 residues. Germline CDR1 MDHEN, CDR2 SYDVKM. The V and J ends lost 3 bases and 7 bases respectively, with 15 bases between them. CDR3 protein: CASSFSGPKGEKLFF. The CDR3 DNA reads TGTGCCAGCAGTTTTTCTGGGCCCAAGGGTGAAAAACTGTTTTTT.

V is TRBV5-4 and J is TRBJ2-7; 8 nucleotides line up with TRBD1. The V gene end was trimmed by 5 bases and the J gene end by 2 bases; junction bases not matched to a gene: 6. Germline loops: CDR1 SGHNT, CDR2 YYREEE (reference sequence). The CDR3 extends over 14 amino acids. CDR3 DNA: TGTGCCAGCAGTCCAGGGGGCACCCCCTACGAGCAGTACGTC. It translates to CASSPGGTPYEQYV.

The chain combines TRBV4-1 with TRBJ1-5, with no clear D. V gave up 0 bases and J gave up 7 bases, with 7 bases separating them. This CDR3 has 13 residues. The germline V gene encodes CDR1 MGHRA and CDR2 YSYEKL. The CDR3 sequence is CASSQDPSQPQHF. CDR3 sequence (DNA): TGCGCCAGCAGCCAAGATCCATCCCAGCCCCAGCATTTT.

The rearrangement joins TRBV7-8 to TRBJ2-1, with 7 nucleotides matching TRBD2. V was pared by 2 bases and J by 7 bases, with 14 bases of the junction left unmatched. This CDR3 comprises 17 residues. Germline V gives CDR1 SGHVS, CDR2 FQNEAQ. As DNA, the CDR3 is TGTGCCAGCAGCTTAACTGCCGCCGGGACTACGCCGAATGAGCAGTTCTTC. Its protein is CASSLTAAGTTPNEQFF.

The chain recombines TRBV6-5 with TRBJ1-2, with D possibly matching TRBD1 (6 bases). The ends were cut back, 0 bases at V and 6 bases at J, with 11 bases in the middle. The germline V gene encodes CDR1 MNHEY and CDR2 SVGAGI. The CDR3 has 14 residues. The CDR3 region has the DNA TGTGCCAGCAGTTACTCGGCGGGGGCTAATGGCTACACCTTC. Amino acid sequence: CASSYSAGANGYTF.

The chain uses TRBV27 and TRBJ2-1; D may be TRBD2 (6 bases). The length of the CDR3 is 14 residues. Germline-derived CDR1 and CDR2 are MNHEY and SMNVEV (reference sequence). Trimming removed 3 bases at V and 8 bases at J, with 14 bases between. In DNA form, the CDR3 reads TGTGCCAGCAGTTTTACGATTAGCGGCCATGAGCAGTTCTTC. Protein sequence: CASSFTISGHEQFF.

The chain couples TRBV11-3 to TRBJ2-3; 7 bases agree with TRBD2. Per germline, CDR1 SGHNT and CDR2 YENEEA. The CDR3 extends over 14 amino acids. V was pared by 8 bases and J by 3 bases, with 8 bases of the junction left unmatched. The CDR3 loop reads CASGTGGVTDTQYF. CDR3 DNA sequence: TGTGCCAGCGGGACTGGGGGGGTAACAGATACGCAGTATTTT.

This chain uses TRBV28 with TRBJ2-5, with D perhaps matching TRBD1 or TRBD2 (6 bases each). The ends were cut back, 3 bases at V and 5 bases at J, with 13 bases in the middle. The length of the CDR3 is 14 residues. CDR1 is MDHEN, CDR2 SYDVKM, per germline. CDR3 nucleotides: TGTGCCAGCAGTTTGATGGGGGGCCGTGAGACCCAGTACTTC. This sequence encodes CASSLMGGRETQYF.